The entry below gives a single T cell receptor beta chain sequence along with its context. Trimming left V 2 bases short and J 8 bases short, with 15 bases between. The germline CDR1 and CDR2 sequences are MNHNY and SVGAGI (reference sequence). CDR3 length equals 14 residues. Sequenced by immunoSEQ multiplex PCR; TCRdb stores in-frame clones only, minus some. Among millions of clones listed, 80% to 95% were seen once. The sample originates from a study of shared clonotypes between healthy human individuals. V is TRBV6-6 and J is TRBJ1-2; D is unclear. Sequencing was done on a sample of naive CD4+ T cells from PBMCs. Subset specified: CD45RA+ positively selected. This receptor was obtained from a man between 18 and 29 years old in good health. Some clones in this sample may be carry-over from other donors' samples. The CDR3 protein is CASSYRGREGGYTF. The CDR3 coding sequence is TGTGCCAGCAGTTACCGGGGTAGGGAGGGCGGCTACACCTTC.